A single sample gave rise to the 3 T cell receptor beta chains below, sequenced in a study of T cell changes during pregnancy in multiple sclerosis. Data came from immunoSEQ multiplex PCR; TCRdb stores just in-frame clones and leaves some out. The sample lists tens of thousands of clones; about 94% were seen once. Sample: CD8+ T cells from peripheral blood mononuclear cells, taken in the first trimester of pregnancy. These receptor sequences come from a female donor with multiple sclerosis, enrolled in a pregnancy study.

The chain links TRBV4-1 to TRBJ2-1; 11 nucleotides agree with TRBD2. V shed 0 bases, J shed 7 bases, and the junction held 2 bases outside the gene matches. CDR1 MGHRA and CDR2 YSYEKL come from the germline V gene. The CDR3 sequence is 15 residues long. In nucleotides, the CDR3 is TGCGCCAGCAGCCAAGAGGGACTAGCGGTTAATGAGCAGTTCTTC. Amino acids: CASSQEGLAVNEQFF.

The gene calls are TRBV27 and TRBJ2-1; 15 nucleotides match TRBD2. The V gene end was trimmed by 3 bases and the J gene end by 9 bases; junction bases not matched to a gene: 6. The germline gives CDR1 MNHEY, CDR2 SMNVEV (reference sequence). This CDR3 contains 16 residues. CDR3 bases: TGTGCCAGCAGTTTCCCCGGGACTAGCGGGAGGACTGAGCAGTTCTTC. Amino acid sequence: CASSFPGTSGRTEQFF.

The gene calls are TRBV2 and TRBJ2-3, with D possibly matching TRBD1 (5 bases). Germline-derived CDR1 and CDR2 are SNHLY and FYNNEI. The V end was cut by 9 bases, the J end by 0 bases, with 13 bases between. This CDR3 region has 14 residues. CDR3 in DNA: TGTGCCAGTTTACAGGTGTCTAGCACAGATACGCAGTATTTT. As protein: CASLQVSSTDTQYF.